These 4 T cell receptor beta chains were all obtained from the same sample, sequenced in a study of a mutant IDH1 vaccine in newly diagnosed glioma. Libraries were prepared by immunoSEQ multiplex PCR; TCRdb keeps only in-frame clonotypes and omits some of them. The table records tens of thousands of clones, about four fifths of them present only once. Time point specified: week 23, last vaccination. A 20-mer mutant IDH1 peptide at 300 ug was injected subcutaneously with topical imiquimod. These receptors' antigens are unknown. The sequences come from PBMCs, collected from a glioma patient whose treatment included an IDH1 peptide vaccine. The receptors were sampled from a man aged 35 to 55 with glioma.

The DNA for the CDR3 is TGCGCCAGCAGCCAAGGACAAACAGGGGGGGAGACCCAGTACTTC. The encoded protein is CASSQGQTGGETQYF. This sequence joins TRBV4-3 and TRBJ2-5; 8 bases agree with TRBD1. J was trimmed by 5 bases and V by 1 base; bases with no gene match: 6. The germline V gene has CDR1 LGHNA and CDR2 YSLEER. This CDR3 is built from 15 residues.

V usage is TRBV29-1 and J usage is TRBJ1-1, with D hard to call. Trimming pared 8 bases from V and 2 bases from J, leaving 15 bases between. CDR3 length: 13 amino acids. The germline V gene encodes CDR1 SQVTM and CDR2 ANQGSEA. CDR3 protein: CSYGGLSNTEAFF. Written as DNA, the CDR3 is TGCAGCTATGGCGGGCTTTCAAACACTGAAGCTTTCTTT. Together with reference TRBV29-1 and TRBJ1-1, the CDR3 gives the full variable domain: SAVISQKPSRDICQRGTSLTIQCQVDSQVTMMFWYRQQPGQSLTLIATANQGSEATYESGFVIDKFPISRPNLTFSTLTVSNMSPEDSSIYLCSYGGLSNTEAFFGQGTRLTVV.

This clone was seen a few times. The DNA for the CDR3 is TGTGCCAGCAGCGAGGCCGGCTCCTACAATGAGCAGTTCTTC. It codes for CASSEAGSYNEQFF. The V gene is TRBV7-9, the J gene TRBJ2-1; D uncertain. Per the germline V gene, CDR1 is SEHNR and CDR2 is FQNEAQ (reference sequence). Trimming cost V 5 bases and J 0 bases, with 8 bases left between them. The CDR3 sequence is 14 residues long.

The CDR3 bases are TGTGCCAGTAGCACCAAAGACAGGGTCGACTATGGCTACACCTTC. As protein: CASSTKDRVDYGYTF. The chain joins TRBV19 to TRBJ1-2; 7 positions match TRBD1. CDR1 is LNHDA and CDR2 is SQIVND in the germline V gene (reference sequence). This CDR3 spans 15 amino acids. The junction had 10 bases not matched to a gene; V was cut back by 6 bases and J by 3 bases.